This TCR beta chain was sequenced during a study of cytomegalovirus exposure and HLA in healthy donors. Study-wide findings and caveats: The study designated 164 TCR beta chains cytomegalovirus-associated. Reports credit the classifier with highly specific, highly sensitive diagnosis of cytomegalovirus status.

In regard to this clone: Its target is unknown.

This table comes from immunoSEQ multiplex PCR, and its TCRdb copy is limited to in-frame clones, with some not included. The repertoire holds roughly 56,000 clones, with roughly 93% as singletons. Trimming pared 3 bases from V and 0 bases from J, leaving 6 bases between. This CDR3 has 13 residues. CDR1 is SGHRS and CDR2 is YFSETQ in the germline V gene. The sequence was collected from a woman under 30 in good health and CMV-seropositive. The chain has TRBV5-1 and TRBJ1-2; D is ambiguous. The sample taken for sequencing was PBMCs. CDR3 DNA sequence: TGCGCCAGCAGCTCGCAGTCTAACTATGGCTACACCTTC. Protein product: CASSSQSNYGYTF.